A single sample gave rise to the 20 T cell receptor beta chains below, sequenced in a study of T-cell memory formation after mild COVID-19 (dated by TCRdb to about 2021). The method was 5' RACE. The sequencer was an Illumina NovaSeq 6000. TCRdb trimmed public reads at Q25 via fastp, called clones via MiXCR and kept in-frame beta chains. Each CDR3 protein appears once, grouped with its most common genes and DNA. Recorded for this sample are about 180,000 distinct CDR3 sequences; 16% of them occurred a single time. The ten most abundant clones make up about 2.1% of the sample. Sequencing used PBMCs or a T cell subset sorted from them (not recorded which). These receptors were taken from an adult woman who had mild COVID-19 (a few samples of this study predate the infection). The sample titles of this study are shuffled in the database, so cell type and time point are left out; the donor was told from shared clones.

Only a few counts were recorded for this clonotype. The V gene is TRBV12-3 or TRBV12-4, the J gene TRBJ1-1; TRBD1 aligns across 7 bases. V lost 6 bases, J lost 0 bases, and 7 bases stayed unmatched. CDR3 size: 15 residues. CDR3 sequence: CASSLGQDMNTEAFF. The CDR3 DNA follows: TGTGCCAGCAGCCTCGGACAGGACATGAACACTGAAGCTTTCTTT.

Only a few counts were recorded for this clonotype. The J gene is TRBJ2-7, the V gene TRBV6-5; TRBD1 might be the D (7 bases). This CDR3 comprises 14 residues. CDR1 MNHEY and CDR2 SVGAGI come from the germline V gene. Trimming took off 8 bases at V and 6 bases at J, with 20 bases between the two ends. CDR3 residues: CASGTEGALGEQYF. CDR3 DNA sequence: TGTGCCAGCGGTACGGAGGGGGCGCTGGGCGAGCAGTACTTC.

The chain couples TRBV7-2 to TRBJ2-3; D may be TRBD2 (5 bases). Trimming removed 1 base at V and 3 bases at J, with 14 bases between. The CDR3 has 16 amino acids. Germline loops: CDR1 SGHTA, CDR2 FQGNSA. The DNA of the CDR3 is TGTGCCAGCAGCTTAGTTGAGTGGGGAGCAACAGATACGCAGTATTTT. Amino acid sequence: CASSLVEWGATDTQYF.

This clonotype was observed a handful of times. The V gene is TRBV11-1, the J gene TRBJ2-3; no reliable D call. This CDR3 region has 14 residues. Germline CDR1 SGHAT, CDR2 FQDESV (reference sequence). Trimming removed 4 bases at V and 0 bases at J, with 8 bases between. The CDR3 sequence is CASSSVTSTDTQYF. CDR3 bases: TGTGCCAGCAGCTCCGTAACCAGCACAGATACGCAGTATTTT.

Only a few counts were recorded for this clonotype. The chain uses TRBV19 and TRBJ1-5; maybe TRBD1 (6 bases). The CDR3 runs 13 residues. The V gene's germline CDR1 is LNHDA and CDR2 SQIVND (reference sequence). Between the trimmed V and J ends, which lost 10 bases and 2 bases, there was a span of 12 bases. CDR3 sequence: CATEGGGNQPQHF. CDR3 DNA sequence: TGTGCCACCGAAGGGGGGGGCAATCAGCCCCAGCATTTT.

This clonotype was counted a few times. The chain employs TRBV6-2 or TRBV6-3 and TRBJ2-1; tentative D call: TRBD1 (5 bases). Trimming left V 5 bases short and J 6 bases short, with 17 bases between. The CDR3 covers 15 residues. Per germline, CDR1 MNHEY and CDR2 SVGEGT. The CDR3 nucleotides are TGTGCCAGCAGTCCCCCGACAGTTTGGGGCAATGAGCAGTTCTTC. Protein product: CASSPPTVWGNEQFF.

The table lists this clonotype with a few counts. The chain couples TRBV18 to TRBJ2-3, with 7 bases matching TRBD1. The CDR3 loop spans 15 amino acids. V trimming: 6 bases; J trimming: 0 bases; junction bases outside the gene matches: 6. Germline-derived CDR1 and CDR2 are KGHSH and LQKENI. This CDR3 is CASSPTGASTDTQYF. The DNA of the CDR3 is TGTGCCAGCTCGCCTACAGGGGCGAGCACAGATACGCAGTATTTT.

In this sample, this clonotype turned up a few times. The rearrangement joins TRBV5-1 to TRBJ2-4, with D uncertain. The germline CDR1 and CDR2 sequences are SGHRS and YFSETQ. The length of the CDR3 is 14 residues. V dropped 5 bases and J dropped 0 bases, with 9 bases sitting between them. CDR3 DNA sequence: TGCGCCAGCAGGGACCCCCTAGCCAAAAACATTCAGTACTTC. This encodes CASRDPLAKNIQYF. Filled out from reference TRBV5-1 and TRBJ2-4, the complete variable domain reads KAGVTQTPRYLIKTRGQQVTLSCSPISGHRSVSWYQQTPGQGLQFLFEYFSETQRNKGNFPGRFSGRQFSNSRSEMNVSTLELGDSALYLCASRDPLAKNIQYFGAGTRLSVL.

Only a few counts were recorded for this clonotype. This rearrangement joins TRBV24-1 to TRBJ2-3, with 8 bases aligning to TRBD1. J lost 2 bases, V lost 9 bases, and 6 bases had no gene match. CDR3 length: 14 residues. Germline V lookup: CDR1 KGHDR, CDR2 SFDVKD. The DNA of the CDR3 is TGTGCCACCCGACAGGGGCAGTTCACAGATACGCAGTATTTT. Translated, it gives CATRQGQFTDTQYF.

The genes are TRBV5-1 and TRBJ1-5; D might be TRBD1 (5 bases). V was clipped by 2 bases and J by 7 bases, with 10 bases between them. CDR1 SGHRS and CDR2 YFSETQ come from the germline V gene. The CDR3 contains 13 residues. As DNA, the CDR3 is TGCGCCAGCAGCTTATCCGGGGACCAGCCCCAGCATTTT. Translating gives CASSLSGDQPQHF.

Concerning this clonotype itself: One end of the junction varies from germline; a read error may be responsible. The J gene is TRBJ1-1, the V gene TRBV5-1; 10 bases map to TRBD1. Germline loops: CDR1 SGHRS, CDR2 YFSETQ. The length of the CDR3 is 14 residues. The CDR3 bases are TGCGCCAGCAGTTTGGGACAGGGGTCTGTTGAAGCTTTCTTT. Its translation is CASSLGQGSVEAFF.

This clonotype has only a few counts. The chain links TRBV12-3 or TRBV12-4 to TRBJ2-1; D is possibly TRBD2 (5 bases). V was cut by 6 bases and J by 7 bases, with 16 bases left in between. The CDR3 loop spans 14 amino acids. The CDR3, as DNA: TGTGCCAGCAGCCCGGGAAAAACCCGAAATGAGCAGTTCTTC. Its protein is CASSPGKTRNEQFF.

The J gene is TRBJ1-5, the V gene TRBV12-3 or TRBV12-4; TRBD1 matches 8 bases. The CDR3 runs to 18 residues. Trimming took 7 bases from V and 1 from J; bases not matched to a gene: 15. CDR3 sequence: CASTDLSGGRRSNQPQHF. CDR3 nucleotides: TGTGCCAGCACCGACCTCTCAGGGGGCCGGAGGAGCAATCAGCCCCAGCATTTT.

This clonotype appeared a few times. The chain links TRBV29-1 to TRBJ1-5; D gene uncertain. Per germline, CDR1 SQVTM and CDR2 ANQGSEA. This CDR3 comprises 13 residues. V lost 0 bases and J 1 base, leaving 4 bases between the germline ends. For the CDR3, the DNA is TGCAGCGTTGAAGAATACAGCAATCAGCCCCAGCATTTT. Its translation: CSVEEYSNQPQHF.

The chain joins TRBV21-1 to TRBJ2-3; the D segment call TRBD2 is taken from the table without a DNA check. TRBV21-1 is a pseudogene. The CDR3 covers 14 residues. In DNA form, the CDR3 reads TGTGCCAGCAGCAAATCACCGGGGAGGGATACGCAGTATTTT. This codes for CASSKSPGRDTQYF.

The chain's CDR3 is CASSFLSGTSVIQYF. The DNA for the CDR3 is TGTGCCAGCAGCTTTCTATCCGGGACTAGCGTCATTCAGTACTTC. The chain joins TRBV7-8 to TRBJ2-4; 10 bases align to TRBD2. This CDR3 has 15 amino acids. From germline, CDR1 is SGHVS and CDR2 FQNEAQ. J lost 9 bases, V lost 3 bases, and 8 bases had no gene match.

The rearrangement links TRBV12-3 or TRBV12-4 to TRBJ2-6, with a weak D call TRBD2 (5 bases). Between the trimmed V and J ends, which lost 3 bases and 3 bases, there was a span of 21 bases. There are 19 residues in the CDR3. This chain's CDR3 is CASSFNPRLAGSGANVLTF. The CDR3 bases are TGTGCCAGCAGTTTTAACCCCAGGCTGGCTGGGAGTGGGGCCAACGTCCTGACTTTC.

In nucleotides, the CDR3 is TGTGCCAGCTGTTATTCGGGACAAAACACTGAAGCTTTCTTT. It codes for CASCYSGQNTEAFF. The rearrangement joins TRBV3-1 to TRBJ1-1; weak D call: TRBD1 (6 bases). CDR1 is LGHDT and CDR2 is YNNKEL in the germline V gene (reference sequence). V was shortened by 8 bases and J by 2 bases, with 15 bases between the two germline ends. This CDR3 is built from 14 residues.

The chain combines TRBV6-5 with TRBJ2-3, with D perhaps being TRBD1 or TRBD2 (6 bases each). This CDR3 region has 15 residues. The V and J ends lost 6 bases and 5 bases respectively, with 18 bases between them. The V gene's germline CDR1 is MNHEY and CDR2 SVGAGI. Here the CDR3 DNA reads TGTGCCAGCAGGATCGGGGGCCGGGGGATAGATACGCAGTATTTT. Translation: CASRIGGRGIDTQYF.

This clonotype was recorded at least ten times. The chain has TRBV7-6 and TRBJ2-1; 7 bases line up with TRBD2. Losses at the gene ends were 1 base for V and 6 bases for J; bases not matched to a gene: 0. The CDR3 has 13 amino acids. CDR1 and CDR2 (germline): SGHVS, FNYEAQ. CDR3 sequence (DNA): TGTGCCAGCAGCTTAGGGACTAGCAATGAGCAGTTCTTC. Its protein product is CASSLGTSNEQFF.